This record concerns one T cell receptor beta chain sequence. Per the germline V gene, CDR1 is SGHNT and CDR2 is YYREEE (reference sequence). There are 15 residues in the CDR3. J gave up 2 bases and V 0 bases, and 2 bases lay outside the gene matches. The data belong to a study of blood T cell repertoires in COVID-19. Study context: PBMCs, B-cell-depleted T cells, or T cells were the source of the cDNA or gDNA that made up the material.

Authors' methods: Estimates of nucleated cell counts were drawn from the amplification of reference gene primers. Clones were read by immunoSEQ multiplex PCR, and TCRdb kept only the in-frame ones, dropping some. That table supplies the V and J calls and clone size; D and trimming were determined from the DNA. The profile shows 350,000 to 450,000 clones, approximately 86% of them singletons. The chain has TRBV5-4 and TRBJ2-5; 9 bases fit TRBD1. The sequenced sample was peripheral blood. The TCR originated in a human donor in a cohort sampled during active COVID-19. The CDR3 DNA reads TGTGCCAGCAGCTTGGGGACAGGGGCTCAAGAGACCCAGTACTTC. This translates into CASSLGTGAQETQYF.